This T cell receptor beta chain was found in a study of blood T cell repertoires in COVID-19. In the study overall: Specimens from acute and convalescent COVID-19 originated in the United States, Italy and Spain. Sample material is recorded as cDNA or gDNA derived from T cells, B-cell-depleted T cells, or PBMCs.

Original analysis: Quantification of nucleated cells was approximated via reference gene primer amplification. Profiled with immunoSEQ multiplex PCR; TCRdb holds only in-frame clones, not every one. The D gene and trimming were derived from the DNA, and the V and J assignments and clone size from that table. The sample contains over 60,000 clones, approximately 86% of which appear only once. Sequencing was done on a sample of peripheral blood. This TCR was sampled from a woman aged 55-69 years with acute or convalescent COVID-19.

The CDR3 DNA reads as TGCGCCAGCAGCTCCGGGATCTTCCAAGAGACCCAGTACTTC. Translation gives CASSSGIFQETQYF. J is TRBJ2-5 and V is TRBV5-1, with D possibly matching TRBD2 (5 bases). Trimming left V 3 bases short and J 1 base short, with 10 bases between. The CDR3 has 14 residues. In germline, CDR1 is SGHRS, CDR2 YFSETQ.